The clone carrying this TCR beta chain came up a few times. Trimming left V 4 bases short and J 2 bases short, with 18 bases between. The CDR3 spans 16 residues. Germline values: CDR1 MDHEN, CDR2 SYDVKM. The sample is drawn from a study of T-cell reconstitution after alpha-beta-depleted transplantation in children. Unique molecular identifiers tagged the TCRbeta library. TCRdb processed the PCR reads anew with MiXCR; each CDR3 protein has one entry. The sample holds hundreds of thousands of distinct CDR3 sequences, 23% seen once. This clonotype was obtained from a boy less than two years old who had a stem cell transplant for acute myeloid leukemia, so the T cells may come from the graft donor. J is TRBJ2-7 and V is TRBV28; D might be TRBD1 (5 bases). Sequencing was performed on PBMCs, mostly from graft donor cells, taken 360 days after TCRalphabeta/CD19-depleted stem cell transplant. The chain's CDR3 is CASSSVRLDTAYEQYV. In DNA form, the CDR3 reads TGTGCCAGCAGTTCCGTTCGTTTGGACACAGCCTACGAGCAGTACGTC.